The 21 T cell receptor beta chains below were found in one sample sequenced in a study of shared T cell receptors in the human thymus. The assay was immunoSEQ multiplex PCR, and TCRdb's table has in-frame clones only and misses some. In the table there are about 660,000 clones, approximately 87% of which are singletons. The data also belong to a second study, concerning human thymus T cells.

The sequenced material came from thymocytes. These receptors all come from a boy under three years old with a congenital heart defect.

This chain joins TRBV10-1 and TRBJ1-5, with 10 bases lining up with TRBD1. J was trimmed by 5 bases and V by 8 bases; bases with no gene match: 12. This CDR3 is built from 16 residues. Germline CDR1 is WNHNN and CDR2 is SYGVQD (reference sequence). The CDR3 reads CASSPGRQGAYQPQHF. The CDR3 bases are TGCGCCAGCTCCCCGGGCCGACAGGGGGCATATCAGCCCCAGCATTTT.

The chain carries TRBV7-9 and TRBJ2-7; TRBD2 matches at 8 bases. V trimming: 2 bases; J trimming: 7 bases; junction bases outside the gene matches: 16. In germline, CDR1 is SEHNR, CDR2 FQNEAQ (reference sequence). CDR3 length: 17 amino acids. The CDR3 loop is CASSLLGGTGGPDEQYF. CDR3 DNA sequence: TGTGCCAGCAGCTTACTCGGGGGAACGGGAGGGCCTGATGAGCAGTACTTC.

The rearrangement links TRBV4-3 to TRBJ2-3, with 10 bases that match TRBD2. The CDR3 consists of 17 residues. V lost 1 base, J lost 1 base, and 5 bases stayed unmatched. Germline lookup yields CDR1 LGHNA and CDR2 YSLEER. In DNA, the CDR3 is TGCGCCAGCAGCCAAGGAGCCGGGACTAGCGGCACAGATACGCAGTATTTT. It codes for CASSQGAGTSGTDTQYF.

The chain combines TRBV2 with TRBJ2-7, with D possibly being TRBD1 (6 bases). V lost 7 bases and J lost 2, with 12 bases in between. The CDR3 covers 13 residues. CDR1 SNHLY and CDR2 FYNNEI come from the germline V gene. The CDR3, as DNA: TGTGCCAGCACAGGGGTAGGTACCTACGAGCAGTACTTC. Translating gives CASTGVGTYEQYF.

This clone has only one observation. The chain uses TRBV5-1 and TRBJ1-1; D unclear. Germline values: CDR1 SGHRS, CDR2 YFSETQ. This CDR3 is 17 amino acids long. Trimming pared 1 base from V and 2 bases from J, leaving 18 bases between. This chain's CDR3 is CASSLSTSGRYNTEAFF. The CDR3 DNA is TGCGCCAGCAGCTTGAGTACCTCCGGCAGGTACAACACTGAAGCTTTCTTT.

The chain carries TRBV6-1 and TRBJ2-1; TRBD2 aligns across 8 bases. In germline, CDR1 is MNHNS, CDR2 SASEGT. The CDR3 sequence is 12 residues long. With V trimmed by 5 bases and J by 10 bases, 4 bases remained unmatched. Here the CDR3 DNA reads TGTGCCAGCAGTCAACTAGCGGAGGAGCAGTTCTTC. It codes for CASSQLAEEQFF.

In nucleotides, the CDR3 is TGTGCCAGCACCCCGGGACAGGGGGGGTACAATGAGCAGTTCTTC. Protein sequence: CASTPGQGGYNEQFF. This chain uses TRBV28 with TRBJ2-1; 11 bases align to TRBD1. After removal of 7 bases from V and 4 bases from J, the junction contained 6 bases not matched to a gene. Germline CDR1 is MDHEN and CDR2 is SYDVKM. The CDR3 runs to 15 residues.

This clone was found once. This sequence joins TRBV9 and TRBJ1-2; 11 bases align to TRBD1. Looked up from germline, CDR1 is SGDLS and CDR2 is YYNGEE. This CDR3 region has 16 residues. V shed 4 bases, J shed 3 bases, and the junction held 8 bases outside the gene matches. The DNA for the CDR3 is TGTGCCAGCAGCTCATGCCGGGACAGGGGGGACTATGGCTACACCTTC. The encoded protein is CASSSCRDRGDYGYTF.

CDR3 loop: CATSGSQGDTGELFF. Here the CDR3 DNA reads TGTGCCACCAGCGGGTCCCAGGGGGACACCGGGGAGCTGTTTTTT. The chain carries TRBV15 and TRBJ2-2; 7 bases align to TRBD1. Unmatched junction bases numbered 6, after V lost 5 bases and J lost 3 bases. Germline values: CDR1 LNHNV, CDR2 YYDKDF (reference sequence). The length of the CDR3 is 15 residues.

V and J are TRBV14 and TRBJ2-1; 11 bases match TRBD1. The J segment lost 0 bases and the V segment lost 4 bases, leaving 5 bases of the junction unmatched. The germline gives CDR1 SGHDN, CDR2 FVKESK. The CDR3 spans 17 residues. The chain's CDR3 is CASSRWDRGVSYNEQFF. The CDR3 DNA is TGTGCCAGCAGCCGATGGGACAGGGGGGTCTCCTACAATGAGCAGTTCTTC.

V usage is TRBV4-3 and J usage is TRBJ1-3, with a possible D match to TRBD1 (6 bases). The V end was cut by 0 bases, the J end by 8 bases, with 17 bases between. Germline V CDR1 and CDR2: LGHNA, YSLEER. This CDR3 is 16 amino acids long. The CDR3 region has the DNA TGCGCCAGCAGCCAAGATAGCAGGGGCCCGCCGGACACCATATATTTT. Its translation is CASSQDSRGPPDTIYF.

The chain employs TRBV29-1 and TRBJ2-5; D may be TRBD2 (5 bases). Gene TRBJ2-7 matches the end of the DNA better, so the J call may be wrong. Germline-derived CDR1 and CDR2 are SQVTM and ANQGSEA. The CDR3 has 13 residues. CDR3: CSVETERPYEQYF. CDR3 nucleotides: TGCAGCGTTGAAACGGAGCGGCCCTACGAGCAGTACTTC.

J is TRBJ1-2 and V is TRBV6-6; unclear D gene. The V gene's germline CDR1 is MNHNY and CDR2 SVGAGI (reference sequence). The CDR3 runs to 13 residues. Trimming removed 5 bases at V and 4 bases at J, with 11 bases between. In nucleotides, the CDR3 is TGTGCCAGCAGTGCACCGGAGTTCTATGGCTACACCTTC. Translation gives CASSAPEFYGYTF.

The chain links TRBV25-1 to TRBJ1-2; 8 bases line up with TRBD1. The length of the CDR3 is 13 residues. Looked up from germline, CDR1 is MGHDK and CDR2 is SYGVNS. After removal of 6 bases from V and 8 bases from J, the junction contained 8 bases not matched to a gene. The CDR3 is CASSITTGEGYTF. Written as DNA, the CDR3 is TGTGCCAGCAGCATCACGACAGGGGAAGGCTACACCTTC.

The CDR3 loop is CASSTGLAGGASSYEQYF. In nucleotides, the CDR3 is TGTGCCAGCAGCACGGGACTAGCGGGGGGGGCGAGCTCCTACGAGCAGTACTTC. This sequence joins TRBV7-9 and TRBJ2-7; 16 positions match TRBD2. The CDR3 consists of 18 residues. The germline V gene encodes CDR1 SEHNR and CDR2 FQNEAQ (reference sequence). V lost 5 bases, J lost 0 bases, and 7 bases stayed unmatched.

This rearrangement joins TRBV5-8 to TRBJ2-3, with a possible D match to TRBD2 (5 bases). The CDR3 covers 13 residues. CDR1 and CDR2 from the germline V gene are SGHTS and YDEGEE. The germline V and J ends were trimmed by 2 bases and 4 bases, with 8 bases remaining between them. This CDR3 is CASSFFGADTQYF. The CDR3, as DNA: TGTGCCAGCAGCTTTTTCGGGGCAGATACGCAGTATTTT.

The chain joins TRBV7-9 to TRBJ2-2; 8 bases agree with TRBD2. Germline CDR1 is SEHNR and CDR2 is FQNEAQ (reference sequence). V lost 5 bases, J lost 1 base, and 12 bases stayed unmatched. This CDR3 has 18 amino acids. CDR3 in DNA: TGTGCCAGCAGCCCCGGGCTACTAGCGGACCTGAACACCGGGGAGCTGTTTTTT. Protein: CASSPGLLADLNTGELFF.

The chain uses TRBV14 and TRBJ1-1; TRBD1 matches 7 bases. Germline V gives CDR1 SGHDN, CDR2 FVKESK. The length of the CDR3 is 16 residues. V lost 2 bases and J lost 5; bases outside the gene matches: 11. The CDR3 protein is CASSQRSEGAWTEAFF. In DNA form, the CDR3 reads TGTGCCAGCAGCCAAAGGAGCGAGGGGGCATGGACTGAAGCTTTCTTT.

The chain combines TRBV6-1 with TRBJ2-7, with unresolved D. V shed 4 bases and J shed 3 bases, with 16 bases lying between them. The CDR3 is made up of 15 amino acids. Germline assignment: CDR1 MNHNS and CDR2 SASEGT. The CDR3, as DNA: TGTGCCAGCAGTGCCCGACTCGCCCCTGGCTACGAGCAGTACTTC. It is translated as CASSARLAPGYEQYF.

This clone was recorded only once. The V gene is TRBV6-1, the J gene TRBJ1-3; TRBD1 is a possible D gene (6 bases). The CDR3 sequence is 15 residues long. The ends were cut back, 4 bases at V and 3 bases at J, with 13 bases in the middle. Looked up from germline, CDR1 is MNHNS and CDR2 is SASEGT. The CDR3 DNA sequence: TGTGCCAGCAGTGGTACAGGGTTGGTTGGAAACACCATATATTTT. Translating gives CASSGTGLVGNTIYF.

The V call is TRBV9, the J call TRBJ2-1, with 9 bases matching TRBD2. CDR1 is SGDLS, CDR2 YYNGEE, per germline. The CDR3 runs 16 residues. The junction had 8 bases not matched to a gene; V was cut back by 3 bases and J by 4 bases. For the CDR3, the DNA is TGTGCCAGCAGCGGGCGTGCGACTAGCGGATACAATGAGCAGTTCTTC. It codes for CASSGRATSGYNEQFF.